Listed below are T cell receptor beta chains from one sample, sequenced in a study of identical twins. TCRdb ran MiXCR on the 5' RACE reads and lists one entry per CDR3 protein. The sample lists 250,000 or so distinct CDR3 sequences, about 12% occurring once. This sample also belongs to another study, concerning yellow fever vaccine responses in identical twins.

The sequenced sample consisted of memory (CD45RO+) T cells sorted from blood. All receptors come from a woman between 18 and 30 years old in good health. CDR3s include the opening cysteine and the closing phenylalanine or tryptophan. D genes are given only for firm matches. Rows give clone size only sometimes, using once, few, many, or a class for an expanded clone.

clone_size d_call j_call v_call cdr3_nt cdr3_aa
few - TRBJ2-5 TRBV24-1 TGTGCCACCAGTGTTGGGGCCGCAGGGGAGACCCAGTACTTC CATSVGAAGETQYF
- - TRBJ2-1 TRBV6-1 TGTGCCAGCAGTGAAAGATCGCCAGGGGCAACAAATGAGCAGTTCTTC CASSERSPGATNEQFF
- - TRBJ1-5 TRBV12-3/TRBV12-4 TGTGCCAGCAGTTTAATCAGCCAGGCCTATCAGCCCCAGCATTTT CASSLISQAYQPQHF
many - TRBJ1-5 TRBV20-1 TGCAGTGCCGACAGTGGTAGTAGCAATCAGCCCCAGCATTTT CSADSGSSNQPQHF
few TRBD2 TRBJ2-5 TRBV2 TGTGCCAGCAGTGAAGTTCGCGGGGGGGCCGAGACCCAGTACTTC CASSEVRGGAETQYF
- - TRBJ1-2 TRBV20-1 TGCAGTGCTAGTCCGCCGGGGATGGGCTACACCTTC CSASPPGMGYTF
few - TRBJ1-1 TRBV6-5 TGTGCCAGCAGTTACTCGAGGTCAACGAACACTGAAGCTTTCTTT CASSYSRSTNTEAFF
- TRBD1 TRBJ2-7 TRBV3-1 TGTGCCACCGAGACAGGGGTCGAGCAGTACTTC CATETGVEQYF
- - TRBJ2-3 TRBV2 TGTGCCAGCACCCAAAAGGAAGCCACAGATACGCAGTATTTT CASTQKEATDTQYF
few - TRBJ2-3 TRBV29-1 TGCAGCTACCGGAGTGTCGCAGATACGCAGTATTTT CSYRSVADTQYF
few TRBD1 TRBJ1-2 TRBV7-2 TGTGCCAGCAGCGCCACCGGGACAGGATCTTTCTATGGCTACACCTTC CASSATGTGSFYGYTF
- - TRBJ1-4 TRBV29-1 TGCAGCGTTGGAGGCGGGGGCGGTAATGAAAAACTGTTTTTT CSVGGGGGNEKLFF
few - TRBJ2-2 TRBV29-1 TGCAGCGTTGAAGATCGCCTGGGGAGTTCCGGGGAGCTGTTTTTT CSVEDRLGSSGELFF
- TRBD1 TRBJ2-5 TRBV5-6 TGTGCCAGCAGCCCGACAGGGGGAAACCAGTACTTC CASSPTGGNQYF
few TRBD2 TRBJ2-4 TRBV7-2 TGTGCCAGCAGCCCTCCAGGGCGGGGGGGGAAAAACATTCAGTACTTC CASSPPGRGGKNIQYF
- - TRBJ2-3 TRBV3-1 TGTGCCAGCAGCCGAAGGACCCTCCCGCGCACAGATACGCAGTATTTT CASSRRTLPRTDTQYF
once - TRBJ2-2 TRBV12-3/TRBV12-4 TGTGCCATCAGTTTAGTAAACAGGGACCCTAGGAACACCGGGGAGCTGTTTTTT CAISLVNRDPRNTGELFF
- TRBD2 TRBJ2-7 TRBV27 TGTGCCAGCAGAAGTAGCGGGAGTATCAACGAGCAGTACTTC CASRSSGSINEQYF
few - TRBJ1-5 TRBV3-1 TGTGCCAGCAGCCACATCGGCCAGCCCCAGCATTTT CASSHIGQPQHF
few - TRBJ2-7 TRBV18 TGTGCCAGCTCATCGGACATAAGATCCTACGAGCAGTACTTC CASSSDIRSYEQYF
few TRBD1 TRBJ2-1 TRBV4-2 TGTGCCAGCAGCCAGCGGGGGACAGGGGCTTACAATGAGCAGTTCTTC CASSQRGTGAYNEQFF
few TRBD2 TRBJ2-7 TRBV6-2/TRBV6-3 TGTGCCAGCAGTTTTTTTCCTCTTTCCGCGGGAGCCTCCTACGAGCAGTACTTC CASSFFPLSAGASYEQYF
few - TRBJ1-2 TRBV7-8 TGTGCCAGCAGCTTAGCGCGGGCTAACTATGGCTACACCTTC CASSLARANYGYTF
many TRBD2 TRBJ2-2 TRBV4-1 TGCGCCAGCAGCGGCTTGGGGTTCCTAGCGGATACGAACACCGGGGAGCTGTTTTTT CASSGLGFLADTNTGELFF
few - TRBJ2-7 TRBV20-1 TGCAGTGCTAGTAACGGGCCATGGACCTACGAGCAGTACTTC CSASNGPWTYEQYF
- TRBD1 TRBJ2-3 TRBV2 TGTGCCAGCAGAGTGACAGGGGGCGACACAGATACGCAGTATTTT CASRVTGGDTDTQYF
- TRBD2 TRBJ2-1 TRBV7-2 TGTGCCAGCAGCTCTAGCGGGCGGCACAATGAGCAGTTCTTC CASSSSGRHNEQFF
few TRBD1 TRBJ2-5 TRBV25-1 TGTGCCAGCAGTGAATCACAGGGGGGCGGTAAAGCGACCCAGTACTTC CASSESQGGGKATQYF